The present TCR beta chain was sequenced within a study of T-cell memory formation after mild COVID-19. Study information: TCR clusters largely stayed donor specific. Overall study results and limits: Later expanders leaned CD4+, whereas day 15 to 85 contracting clones were balanced CD4/CD8. Some clones that responded turned up in pre-infection memory, which suggests that cross-reactive memory joined in. Shrinking CD4+ clones resided mostly in CM and EM, and CD8+ ones in EMRA.

The germline CDR1 and CDR2 sequences are KGHSH and LQKENI. V dropped 6 bases and J dropped 4 bases, with 7 bases sitting between them. There are 11 residues in the CDR3. TCRdb reanalysed the 5' RACE reads using MiXCR and keeps one entry per CDR3 protein. The data show hundreds of thousands of distinct CDR3 sequences, approximately 15% seen once. As regards this clonotype: Its antigen is as yet unknown.

The source material was PBMCs or a T cell subset sorted from them (not recorded which). This clonotype originated in an adult woman who had mild COVID-19 (a few samples of this study predate the infection). Cell type and time point are not known. The chain combines TRBV18 with TRBJ2-7; the D is unclear. CDR3 in amino acids: CASSPEYEQYF. CDR3 coding DNA: TGTGCCAGCTCTCCAGAGTACGAGCAGTACTTC.